The 31 T cell receptor beta chains presented below share a single source sample, sequenced in a study of Ad26.COV2.S vaccination and SARS-CoV-2 variants. The treatment is: around 19 received Ad26.COV2.S at low or high dose, single or two shots; about 5 received placebo; per-sample allocation not given. Sampling was done on day 63 after the first vaccine or placebo injection. Profiled with immunoSEQ multiplex PCR; TCRdb holds only in-frame clones, not every one. The top ten clones hold around 13% of a sample with roughly 500,000 clones, around nine tenths of them seen once. Sample: peripheral blood, taken in a trial of Ad26.COV2.S vaccine versus placebo. These TCRs come from a person between 18 and 65 years old who received the Ad26.COV2.S COVID-19 vaccine or a placebo.

The chain combines TRBV2 with TRBJ1-5; 7 bases map to TRBD1. This CDR3 spans 14 amino acids. CDR1 is SNHLY, CDR2 FYNNEI, per germline. Losses at the gene ends were 4 bases for V and 8 bases for J; bases not matched to a gene: 8. The CDR3 DNA follows: TGTGCCAGCAGTGTAGGAGGGGGCTTGAAGCCCCAGCATTTT. The encoded protein is CASSVGGGLKPQHF.

The rearrangement uses TRBV30 and TRBJ2-7, with D possibly matching TRBD1 (5 bases). CDR1 and CDR2 from the germline V gene are GTSNPN and SVGIG (reference sequence). The V end lost 4 bases, the J end lost 6 bases, and 19 bases lay between the germline ends. The CDR3 runs to 14 residues. CDR3 nucleotides: TGTGCCTGGAACGACGGTCAGGGAACGTCCGAGCAGTACTTC. Translated, it gives CAWNDGQGTSEQYF.

This clone was observed a few times. This chain uses TRBV5-5 with TRBJ1-2, with unresolved D. Germline CDR1 is SGHKS and CDR2 is YYEKEE (reference sequence). The germline V and J ends were trimmed by 2 bases and 0 bases, with 8 bases remaining between them. The CDR3 sequence is 14 residues long. The CDR3 coding sequence is TGTGCCAGCAGCTTCGCGGCAGCTAACTATGGCTACACCTTC. It is translated as CASSFAAANYGYTF.

This clone is a singleton in its sample. J is TRBJ2-4 and V is TRBV19; 7 bases map to TRBD2. V lost 6 bases, J lost 2 bases, and 7 bases stayed unmatched. From germline, CDR1 is LNHDA and CDR2 SQIVND (reference sequence). This CDR3 region has 15 residues. CDR3 loop: CASRGWRGSKNIQYF. The CDR3 nucleotides read TGTGCCAGTAGGGGATGGCGGGGGTCCAAAAACATTCAGTACTTC.

In DNA, the CDR3 is TGCGCCAGCAGCACCGGGAATCCCGCGGAGACCCAGTACTTC. Translation gives CASSTGNPAETQYF. J is TRBJ2-5 and V is TRBV5-1; D may be TRBD2 (5 bases). V was pared by 4 bases and J by 5 bases, with 15 bases between. This CDR3 is 14 amino acids long. Germline V gives CDR1 SGHRS, CDR2 YFSETQ.

This rearrangement joins TRBV30 to TRBJ1-5; 8 nucleotides match TRBD1. The V segment lost 5 bases and the J segment 4 bases; nucleotides outside the gene matches: 13. The CDR3 has 16 amino acids. Germline V gives CDR1 GTSNPN, CDR2 SVGIG (reference sequence). The CDR3 nucleotides are TGTGCCTGGGGTTCCCCCCCCGGGACAGGTAATCAGCCCCAGCATTTT. Translation: CAWGSPPGTGNQPQHF.

The chain employs TRBV5-1 and TRBJ1-4; 7 bases agree with TRBD1. The CDR3 has 14 residues. CDR1 is SGHRS and CDR2 is YFSETQ in the germline V gene. Trimming cost V 4 bases and J 3 bases; bases outside gene matches: 3. As DNA, the CDR3 is TGCGCCAGCAGCACCGGGACAGCTAATGAAAAACTGTTTTTT. It codes for CASSTGTANEKLFF.

The V and J genes are TRBV18 and TRBJ2-2; the match to TRBD2 covers 14 bases. The V segment lost 3 bases and the J segment 6 bases; nucleotides outside the gene matches: 3. The CDR3 sequence is 16 residues long. Germline V gene sequence: CDR1 KGHSH, CDR2 LQKENI. As DNA, the CDR3 is TGTGCCAGCTCACCTAAGGGACTAGCGGGAGCCGGGGAGCTGTTTTTT. It is translated as CASSPKGLAGAGELFF.

The chain uses TRBV6-1 and TRBJ1-5; no clear D gene. The V end was cut by 0 bases, the J end by 3 bases, with 12 bases between. Germline CDR1 and CDR2: MNHNS and SASEGT. The CDR3 is made up of 16 amino acids. CDR3 sequence: CASSEAIRSLNQPQHF. The CDR3 DNA is TGTGCCAGCAGTGAAGCGATACGCAGCCTCAATCAGCCCCAGCATTTT.

The rearrangement uses TRBV7-2 and TRBJ2-6; possibly TRBD1 for D (5 bases). The CDR3 is 18 residues long. Germline loops: CDR1 SGHTA, CDR2 FQGNSA. V was pared by 7 bases and J by 0 bases, with 19 bases between. CDR3 sequence reads: CASTTWSRGNSGANVLTF. CDR3 sequence (DNA): TGTGCCAGCACCACCTGGAGTAGGGGAAACTCTGGGGCCAACGTCCTGACTTTC.

With respect to this clone: The germline gene is not matched at one end of the junction; a read error may be the cause. V is TRBV7-7 and J is TRBJ2-3; 8 bases fit TRBD2. Per germline, CDR1 SSHAT and CDR2 FNYEAQ (reference sequence). The CDR3 extends over 15 amino acids. CDR3 in amino acids: CASSPGTRGTDTQYF. The CDR3 DNA is TGTGCTAGCAGCCCCGGGACTAGGGGCACAGATACGCAGTATTTT.

The chain uses TRBV11-2 and TRBJ2-1; 10 bases are a match to TRBD2. Germline CDR1 SGHAT, CDR2 FQNNGV. There are 17 residues in the CDR3. With 5 bases clipped from V and 7 bases from J, the junction kept 14 bases outside the gene matches. Written as DNA, the CDR3 is TGTGCCAGCAGCCAAGACGAACTAGCGGGATATTGGAATGAGCAGTTCTTC. Translated, it gives CASSQDELAGYWNEQFF.

The chain is built from TRBV13 and TRBJ2-6, with 7 bases lining up with TRBD1. Germline values: CDR1 PRHDT, CDR2 FYEKMQ (reference sequence). The V gene end was trimmed by 5 bases and the J gene end by 4 bases; junction bases not matched to a gene: 20. This CDR3 is 20 amino acids long. The CDR3 DNA follows: TGTGCCAGCAGCAGAGGGCCTATACAGGGGTGGTCGGCCGGGGCCAACGTCCTGACTTTC. Amino acids: CASSRGPIQGWSAGANVLTF.

The gene calls are TRBV19 and TRBJ1-1; D is uncertain. CDR3 length: 13 amino acids. Germline V CDR1 and CDR2: LNHDA, SQIVND (reference sequence). The germline V and J ends were trimmed by 3 bases and 1 base, with 6 bases remaining between them. As DNA, the CDR3 is TGTGCCAGTAGTATTAAGGGGAACACTGAAGCTTTCTTT. This sequence encodes CASSIKGNTEAFF.

This rearrangement joins TRBV5-4 to TRBJ1-6, with 9 bases aligning to TRBD1. From germline, CDR1 is SGHNT and CDR2 YYREEE (reference sequence). The J segment lost 7 bases and the V segment lost 3 bases, leaving 5 bases of the junction unmatched. The CDR3 extends over 15 amino acids. CDR3: CASSYNRGPNSPLHF. Written as DNA, the CDR3 is TGTGCCAGCAGCTACAACAGGGGGCCCAATTCACCCCTCCACTTT.

The chain has TRBV10-3 and TRBJ2-3; possibly TRBD2 for D (6 bases). V was pared by 4 bases and J by 1 base, with 18 bases between. Per the germline V gene, CDR1 is ENHRY and CDR2 is SYGVKD. The CDR3 consists of 17 residues. As DNA, the CDR3 is TGTGCCATCAGTGGACGGGGGAGGCCCACCGGCACAGATACGCAGTATTTT. This codes for CAISGRGRPTGTDTQYF.

The chain uses TRBV19 and TRBJ1-5; D call uncertain. Trimming left V 5 bases short and J 3 bases short, with 5 bases between. Germline CDR1 and CDR2: LNHDA and SQIVND (reference sequence). The CDR3 runs to 12 residues. This chain's CDR3 is CASSSLNQPQHF. As DNA, the CDR3 is TGTGCCAGTAGTTCGCTCAATCAGCCCCAGCATTTT.

V usage is TRBV7-2 and J usage is TRBJ2-3; D is perhaps TRBD2 (5 bases). From germline, CDR1 is SGHTA and CDR2 FQGNSA. Trimming pared 5 bases from V and 2 bases from J, leaving 14 bases between. The CDR3 runs 15 residues. As DNA, the CDR3 is TGTGCCAGCAGCCCTAGCCGGTCCCACACAGATACGCAGTATTTT. Protein product: CASSPSRSHTDTQYF. The entire variable domain, with the rest obtained from reference TRBV7-2 and TRBJ2-3, is as follows: GAGVSQSPSNKVTEKGKDVELRCDPISGHTALYWYRQSLGQGLEFLIYFQGNSAPDKSGLPSDRFSAERTGGSVSTLTIQRTQQEDSAVYLCASSPSRSHTDTQYFGPGTRLTVL.

V is TRBV2 and J is TRBJ2-1; D is unresolved. V was shortened by 6 bases and J by 2 bases, with 2 bases between the two germline ends. The CDR3 consists of 11 residues. From germline, CDR1 is SNHLY and CDR2 FYNNEI. The CDR3 loop reads CASSPYNEQFF. CDR3 sequence (DNA): TGTGCCAGCAGCCCCTACAATGAGCAGTTCTTC.

This chain links TRBV24-1 with TRBJ2-5; no clear D. The CDR3 is 14 residues long. The V gene lost 4 bases and the J gene lost 7 bases, with 15 bases spanning the gap. Germline-derived CDR1 and CDR2 are KGHDR and SFDVKD. CDR3 sequence: CATSDPVRWGTQYF. In nucleotides, the CDR3 is TGTGCCACCAGTGACCCAGTCCGTTGGGGGACCCAGTACTTC.

The chain combines TRBV11-2 with TRBJ2-3; possibly TRBD2 for D (5 bases). This CDR3 spans 15 amino acids. The V and J ends lost 5 bases and 0 bases respectively, with 12 bases between them. Germline CDR1 reads SGHAT; CDR2 reads FQNNGV. CDR3 in DNA: TGTGCCAGCAGCCCCCGAAGGACTAGCACAGATACGCAGTATTTT. This gives the protein CASSPRRTSTDTQYF.

This chain connects TRBV3-1 (or the pseudogene TRBV3-2) to TRBJ1-4, with 8 bases fitting TRBD1. Germline CDR1 is LGHDT and CDR2 is YNNKEL (reference sequence). The CDR3 contains 14 residues. V trimming: 3 bases; J trimming: 14 bases; junction bases outside the gene matches: 11. CDR3 loop: CASSHPTGVLGLFF. The CDR3 region has the DNA TGTGCCAGCAGCCACCCGACAGGGGTGCTGGGGCTGTTTTTT.

The V gene is TRBV6-2 or TRBV6-3, the J gene TRBJ2-1; 8 bases fit TRBD2. CDR1 is MNHEY and CDR2 is SVGEGT in the germline V gene. The CDR3 runs to 16 residues. Losses at the gene ends were 6 bases for V and 6 bases for J; bases not matched to a gene: 13. CDR3 nucleotide sequence: TGTGCCAGCAGCACCATGACTAGCGCAAGAACCAATGAGCAGTTCTTC. This translates into CASSTMTSARTNEQFF.

A word on this clone: One junction end does not reproduce the germline sequence, and a read error may be involved. The chain uses TRBV19 and TRBJ2-4; D is possibly TRBD2 (6 bases). The CDR3 runs to 11 residues. The germline gives CDR1 LNHDA, CDR2 SQIVND (reference sequence). The CDR3 bases are TGTGCCAGTAGTGGGCCGATTGGGGGGATTTTC. It encodes CASSGPIGGIF.

Comment on this clone: In the same sample, other DNA sequences code for this CDR3. The gene calls are TRBV6-2 or TRBV6-3 and TRBJ2-7; D ambiguous. CDR1 and CDR2 (germline): MNHEY, SVGEGT. The length of the CDR3 is 12 residues. Trimming took 5 bases from V and 0 from J, leaving 5 bases between them. The CDR3 DNA follows: TGTGCCAGCAGTAGGGACTCCTACGAGCAGTACTTC. This gives the protein CASSRDSYEQYF.

The rearrangement joins TRBV7-9 to TRBJ2-1; 11 bases are shared with TRBD2. Germline V gives CDR1 SEHNR, CDR2 FQNEAQ (reference sequence). J was trimmed by 4 bases and V by 4 bases; bases with no gene match: 9. CDR3 length: 17 amino acids. The CDR3 DNA reads TGTGCCAGCAGCTCCGGCAAGACTAGCGGGACTTACAATGAGCAGTTCTTC. It yields the protein CASSSGKTSGTYNEQFF.

The CDR3 DNA is TGTGCCATACGGCCGGGGGGCACAGATACGCAGTATTTT. It specifies CAIRPGGTDTQYF. This rearrangement joins TRBV10-3 to TRBJ2-3; D may be TRBD2 (6 bases). The germline V gene encodes CDR1 ENHRY and CDR2 SYGVKD. CDR3 size: 13 residues. The germline V and J ends were trimmed by 9 bases and 1 base, with 11 bases remaining between them.

V is TRBV5-8 and J is TRBJ1-1; D unclear. Trimming stripped 2 bases from V and 11 bases from J, with 10 bases between. CDR1 is SGHTS, CDR2 YDEGEE, per germline. The CDR3 sequence is 11 residues long. CDR3 sequence reads: CASSFVQRAFF. In DNA form, the CDR3 reads TGTGCCAGCAGCTTCGTCCAGCGCGCTTTCTTT.

This clone showed up just a few times. Other nucleotide sequences in the sample specify the same CDR3. The chain has TRBV19 and TRBJ1-2; D is possibly TRBD1 (5 bases). Germline CDR1 and CDR2: LNHDA and SQIVND (reference sequence). V dropped 3 bases and J dropped 2 bases, with 7 bases sitting between them. The CDR3 is 13 amino acids. DNA of the CDR3: TGTGCCAGTAGTATTTCAGGGAACTATGGCTACACCTTC. Translated, it gives CASSISGNYGYTF.

V and J are TRBV29-1 and TRBJ1-1; 9 bases fit TRBD1. The germline gives CDR1 SQVTM, CDR2 ANQGSEA. The length of the CDR3 is 15 residues. The J segment lost 8 bases and the V segment lost 6 bases, leaving 16 bases of the junction unmatched. CDR3 coding DNA: TGCAGCGTCTCCGGGACAGGGTTACGGGGCGGAGAAGCTTTCTTT. Amino acids: CSVSGTGLRGGEAFF.

The chain couples TRBV6-5 to TRBJ2-7; 11 bases are shared with TRBD1. Germline-derived CDR1 and CDR2 are MNHEY and SVGAGI. The CDR3 sequence is 14 residues long. After removal of 5 bases from V and 7 bases from J, the junction contained 7 bases not matched to a gene. CDR3 region: CASSRTGGAEEQYF. The DNA of the CDR3 is TGTGCCAGCAGTCGGACAGGGGGCGCGGAAGAGCAGTACTTC.